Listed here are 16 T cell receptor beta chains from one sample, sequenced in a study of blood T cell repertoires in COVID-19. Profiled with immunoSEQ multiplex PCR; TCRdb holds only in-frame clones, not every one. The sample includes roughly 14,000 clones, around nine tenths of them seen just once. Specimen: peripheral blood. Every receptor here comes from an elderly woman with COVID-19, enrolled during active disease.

CDR3 nucleotide sequence: TGTGCCAGCAGCCGCGGACATGGTGAAGCTTTCTTT. It specifies CASSRGHGEAFF. This chain joins TRBV6-5 and TRBJ1-1; D is perhaps TRBD1 (5 bases). Germline V gives CDR1 MNHEY, CDR2 SVGAGI. V was clipped by 6 bases and J by 7 bases, with 12 bases between them. The CDR3 spans 12 residues.

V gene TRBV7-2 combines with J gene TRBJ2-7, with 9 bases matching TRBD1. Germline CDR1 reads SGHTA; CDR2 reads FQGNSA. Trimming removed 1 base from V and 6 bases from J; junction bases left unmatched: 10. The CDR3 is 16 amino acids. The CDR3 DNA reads TGTGCCAGCAGCTTAGGGAGGGACAGGGTCGGTGGCGAGCAGTACTTC. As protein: CASSLGRDRVGGEQYF.

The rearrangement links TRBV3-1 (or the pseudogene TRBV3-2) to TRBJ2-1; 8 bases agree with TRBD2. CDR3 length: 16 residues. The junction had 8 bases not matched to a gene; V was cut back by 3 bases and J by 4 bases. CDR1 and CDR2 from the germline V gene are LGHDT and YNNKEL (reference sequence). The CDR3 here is CASSQSSGGYYNEQFF. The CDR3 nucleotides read TGTGCCAGCAGCCAGAGCTCGGGAGGGTATTACAATGAGCAGTTCTTC.

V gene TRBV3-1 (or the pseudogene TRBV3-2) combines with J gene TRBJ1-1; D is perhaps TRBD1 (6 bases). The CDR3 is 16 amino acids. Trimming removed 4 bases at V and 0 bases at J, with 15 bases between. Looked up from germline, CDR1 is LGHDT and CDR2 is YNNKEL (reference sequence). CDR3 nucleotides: TGTGCCAGCAGCCGCCCTCGAGGGGGATTGAACACTGAAGCTTTCTTT. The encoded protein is CASSRPRGGLNTEAFF.

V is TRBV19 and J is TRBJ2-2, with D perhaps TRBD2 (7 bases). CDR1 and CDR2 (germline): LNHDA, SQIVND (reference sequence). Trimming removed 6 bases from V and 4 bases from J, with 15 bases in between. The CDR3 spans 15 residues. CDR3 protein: CASRMEGGITGELFF. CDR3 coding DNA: TGTGCCAGTAGAATGGAGGGGGGGATCACCGGGGAGCTGTTTTTT.

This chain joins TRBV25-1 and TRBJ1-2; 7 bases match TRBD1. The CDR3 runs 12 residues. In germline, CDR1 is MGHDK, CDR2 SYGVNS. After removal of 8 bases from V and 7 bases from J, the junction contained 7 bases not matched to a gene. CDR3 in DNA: TGTGCCAGCGCCGGGACAGCCACTGGCTACACCTTC. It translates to CASAGTATGYTF.

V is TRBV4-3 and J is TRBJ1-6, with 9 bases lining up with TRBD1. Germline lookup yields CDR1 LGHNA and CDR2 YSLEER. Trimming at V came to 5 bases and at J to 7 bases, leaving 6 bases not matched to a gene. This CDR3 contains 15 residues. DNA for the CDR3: TGCGCCAGCAGCGAACAGGGGGCTGGCAATTCACCCCTCCACTTT. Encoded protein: CASSEQGAGNSPLHF.

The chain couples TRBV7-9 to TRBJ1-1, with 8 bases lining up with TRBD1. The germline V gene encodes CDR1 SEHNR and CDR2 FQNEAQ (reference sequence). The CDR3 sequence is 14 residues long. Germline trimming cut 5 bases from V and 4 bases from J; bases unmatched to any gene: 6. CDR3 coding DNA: TGTGCCAGCAGCACTGGACAGGGAAGCACTGAAGCTTTCTTT. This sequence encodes CASSTGQGSTEAFF.

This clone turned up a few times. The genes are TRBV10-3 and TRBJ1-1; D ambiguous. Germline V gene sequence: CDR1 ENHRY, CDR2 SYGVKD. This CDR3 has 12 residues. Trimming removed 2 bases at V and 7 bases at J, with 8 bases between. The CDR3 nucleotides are TGTGCCATCAGTGAGGGGAGAGGTGAAGCTTTCTTT. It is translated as CAISEGRGEAFF.

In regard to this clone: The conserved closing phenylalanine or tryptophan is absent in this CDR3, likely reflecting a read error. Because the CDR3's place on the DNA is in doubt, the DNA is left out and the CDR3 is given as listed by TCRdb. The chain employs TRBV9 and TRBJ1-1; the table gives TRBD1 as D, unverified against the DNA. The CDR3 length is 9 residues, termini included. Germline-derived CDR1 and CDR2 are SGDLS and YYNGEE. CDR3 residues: CASSVCRIL.

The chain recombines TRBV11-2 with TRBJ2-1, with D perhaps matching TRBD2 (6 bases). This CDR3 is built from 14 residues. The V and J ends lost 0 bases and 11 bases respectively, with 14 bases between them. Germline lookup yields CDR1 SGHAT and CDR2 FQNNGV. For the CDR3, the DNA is TGTGCCAGCAGCTTAGACCCTGGAGGGACTCAGCAGTTCTTC. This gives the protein CASSLDPGGTQQFF.

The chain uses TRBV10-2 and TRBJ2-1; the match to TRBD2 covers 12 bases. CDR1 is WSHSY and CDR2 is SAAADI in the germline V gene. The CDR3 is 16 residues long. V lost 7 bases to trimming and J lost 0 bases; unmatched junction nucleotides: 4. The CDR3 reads CASTRTSGNSYNEQFF. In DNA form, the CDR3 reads TGCGCCAGCACCCGGACTAGCGGGAACTCCTACAATGAGCAGTTCTTC.

CDR3 nucleotides: TGTGCCAGCAGGGGGGACAGGGCAGTTAATTCACCCCTCCACTTT. It is translated as CASRGDRAVNSPLHF. This chain connects TRBV2 to TRBJ1-6, with TRBD1 identical over 9 bases. The CDR3 covers 15 residues. V lost 6 bases to trimming and J lost 6 bases; unmatched junction nucleotides: 6. Germline assignment: CDR1 SNHLY and CDR2 FYNNEI.

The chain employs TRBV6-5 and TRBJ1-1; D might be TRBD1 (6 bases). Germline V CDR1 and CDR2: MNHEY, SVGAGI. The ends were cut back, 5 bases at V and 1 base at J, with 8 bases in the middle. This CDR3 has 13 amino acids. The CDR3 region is CASSRTANTEAFF. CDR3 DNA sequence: TGTGCCAGCAGTCGGACAGCGAACACTGAAGCTTTCTTT.

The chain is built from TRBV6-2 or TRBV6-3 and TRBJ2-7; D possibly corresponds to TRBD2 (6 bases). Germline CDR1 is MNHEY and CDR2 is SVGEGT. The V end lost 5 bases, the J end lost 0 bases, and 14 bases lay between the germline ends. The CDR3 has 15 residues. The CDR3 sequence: CASSQGLGSSYEQYF. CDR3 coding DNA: TGTGCCAGCAGTCAAGGACTCGGGAGCTCCTACGAGCAGTACTTC.

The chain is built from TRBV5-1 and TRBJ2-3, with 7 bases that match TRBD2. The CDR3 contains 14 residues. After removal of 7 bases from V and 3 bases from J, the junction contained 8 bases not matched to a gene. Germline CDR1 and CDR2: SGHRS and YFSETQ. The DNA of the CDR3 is TGCGCCAGCGGTCGACTAGCTCCGACAGATACGCAGTATTTT. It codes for CASGRLAPTDTQYF.